The 18 T cell receptor beta chains below all came from one sample that was sequenced in a study of regulatory dendritic cells for organ transplantation. Measured with immunoSEQ multiplex PCR; TCRdb has only the in-frame clones, and not every one. The sample lists over 8,500 clones; 65% to 80% were seen once. Sorted T cells were CFSE-labeled and cultured four to five days with allogeneic regulatory or mature dendritic cells at 1:10. Their antigen targets remain unknown. The material sequenced was memory CD4+ T cells from blood cultured with regulatory dendritic cells. The subset was: CD45RO+ memory T cells. The receptors stem from a human donor in good health.

V is TRBV19 and J is TRBJ2-7, with D hard to call. This CDR3 has 11 residues. Germline V gives CDR1 LNHDA, CDR2 SQIVND (reference sequence). V lost 7 bases and J 6 bases, leaving 10 bases between the germline ends. CDR3 in amino acids: CASKGASEQYF. CDR3 DNA sequence: TGTGCCAGTAAAGGAGCGAGCGAGCAGTACTTC.

The rearrangement uses TRBV27 and TRBJ1-1, with a weak D call TRBD1 (5 bases). Germline-derived CDR1 and CDR2 are MNHEY and SMNVEV (reference sequence). The CDR3 contains 14 residues. V lost 2 bases and J 2 bases, leaving 9 bases between the germline ends. CDR3 bases: TGTGCCAGCAGTTTAGAAGGGGCCAACACTGAAGCTTTCTTT. Its protein is CASSLEGANTEAFF.

The V gene is TRBV7-2, the J gene TRBJ2-3; D ambiguous. The V and J ends lost 3 bases and 0 bases respectively, with 13 bases between them. The CDR3 contains 16 residues. Germline assignment: CDR1 SGHTA and CDR2 FQGNSA. The DNA of the CDR3 is TGTGCCAGCAGCTTCACCTTCCAGACTAGCACAGATACGCAGTATTTT. It is translated as CASSFTFQTSTDTQYF.

By its share, this clone is medium-sized (0.01 to 0.1%). The genes are TRBV7-9 and TRBJ1-1; D is uncertain. Germline V gene lookup returns CDR1 SEHNR and CDR2 FQNEAQ (reference sequence). Trimming stripped 2 bases from V and 7 bases from J, with 11 bases between. CDR3 length: 13 amino acids. The CDR3, as DNA: TGTGCCAGCAGCTTACATGAGGGTCTTGAAGCTTTCTTT. Amino acid sequence: CASSLHEGLEAFF.

This clone occurred once. This rearrangement joins TRBV29-1 to TRBJ1-2, with 9 bases fitting TRBD1. J lost 6 bases, V lost 6 bases, and 8 bases had no gene match. There are 13 residues in the CDR3. The germline V gene encodes CDR1 SQVTM and CDR2 ANQGSEA. Here the CDR3 reads CSVADRGENGYTF. The DNA for the CDR3 is TGCAGCGTCGCGGACAGGGGAGAAAATGGCTACACCTTC.

The CDR3: CASSQVSSGGAKNIQYF. The CDR3, as DNA: TGCGCCAGCAGCCAAGTCTCAAGTGGGGGCGCCAAAAACATTCAGTACTTC. V is TRBV4-1 and J is TRBJ2-4; D possibly corresponds to TRBD1 (6 bases). Between the trimmed V and J ends, which lost 1 base and 1 base, there was a span of 14 bases. Germline assignment: CDR1 MGHRA and CDR2 YSYEKL. The CDR3 loop spans 17 amino acids.

V is TRBV4-1 and J is TRBJ2-3; 8 positions match TRBD1. Germline-derived CDR1 and CDR2 are MGHRA and YSYEKL. The CDR3 is 19 residues long. After removal of 1 base from V and 0 bases from J, the junction contained 12 bases not matched to a gene. The CDR3 DNA sequence: TGCGCCAGCAGCCAAGTTACAGGGGGGTTCCGCTATAGCACAGATACGCAGTATTTT. The encoded protein is CASSQVTGGFRYSTDTQYF.

This clone was seen only a few times. The chain recombines TRBV19 with TRBJ1-1; D uncertain. CDR3 length equals 14 residues. CDR1 and CDR2 from the germline V gene are LNHDA and SQIVND (reference sequence). V lost 3 bases to trimming and J lost 4 bases, with 12 bases between them. CDR3 protein: CASSINVLGTEAFF. Here the CDR3 DNA reads TGTGCCAGTAGTATTAACGTCCTAGGCACTGAAGCTTTCTTT. Based on the CDR3 plus reference TRBV19 and TRBJ1-1, the full variable domain is DGGITQSPKYLFRKEGQNVTLSCEQNLNHDAMYWYRQDPGQGLRLIYYSQIVNDFQKGDIAEGYSVSREKKESFPLTVTSAQKNPTAFYLCASSINVLGTEAFFGQGTRLTVV.

This clone was seen a handful of times. The rearrangement joins TRBV19 to TRBJ1-5; D is possibly TRBD1 (6 bases). Germline V gives CDR1 LNHDA, CDR2 SQIVND (reference sequence). There are 15 residues in the CDR3. V lost 8 bases to trimming and J lost 1 base, with 15 bases between them. Here the CDR3 reads CASSRRQGSNQPQHF. CDR3 sequence (DNA): TGTGCCAGTTCCCGTCGTCAGGGGAGCAATCAGCCCCAGCATTTT.

The genes are TRBV9 and TRBJ1-6, with a possible D match to TRBD1 (6 bases). The V and J ends lost 0 bases and 11 bases respectively, with 15 bases between them. Germline lookup yields CDR1 SGDLS and CDR2 YYNGEE. The CDR3 has 15 amino acids. In DNA form, the CDR3 reads TGTGCCAGCAGCGTAGGAGGGGGTCCCGGGGCACCCCTCCACTTT. Translation: CASSVGGGPGAPLHF.

On this clone: One end of the junction does not line up with germline, which may come from a read error. The chain has TRBV2 and TRBJ2-7, with 8 bases identical to TRBD2. The CDR3 is 16 residues long. Looked up from germline, CDR1 is SNHLY and CDR2 is FYNNEI. This CDR3 reads CASSKAGAGLGNEQYF. The CDR3 DNA is TGTGCCAGCAGTAAAGCGGGGGCTGGGCTCGGTAACGAGCAGTACTTC.

This chain's CDR3 is CASSVTGFTDTQYF. The CDR3 DNA follows: TGTGCCAGCAGCGTGACAGGGTTCACAGATACGCAGTATTTT. V gene TRBV9 combines with J gene TRBJ2-3; 7 bases fit TRBD1. Germline-derived CDR1 and CDR2 are SGDLS and YYNGEE. CDR3 size: 14 residues. V dropped 2 bases and J dropped 2; count of bases not matched to a gene: 2.

The chain couples TRBV5-4 to TRBJ2-7; 7 bases match TRBD2. The length of the CDR3 is 14 residues. V trimming: 1 base; J trimming: 2 bases; junction bases outside the gene matches: 3. The germline CDR1 and CDR2 sequences are SGHNT and YYREEE (reference sequence). The CDR3 is CASSLRGDPYEQYF. The CDR3 bases are TGTGCCAGCAGCTTGCGGGGGGATCCCTACGAGCAGTACTTC.

CDR3 nucleotide sequence: TGTGCCAGTAGTATCGGGGACAGGAGGGACATAATTCGCAATCAGCCCCAGCATTTT. Translated: CASSIGDRRDIIRNQPQHF. The chain employs TRBV19 and TRBJ1-5; 8 bases are a match to TRBD1. The V and J ends lost 3 bases and 2 bases, in that order; junction bases with no gene match: 15. Germline assignment: CDR1 LNHDA and CDR2 SQIVND (reference sequence). The CDR3 is made up of 19 amino acids.

The chain recombines TRBV18 with TRBJ2-1; TRBD2 aligns across 10 bases. Germline V gene sequence: CDR1 KGHSH, CDR2 LQKENI. The CDR3 sequence is 15 residues long. V was pared by 3 bases and J by 6 bases, with 5 bases of the junction left unmatched. The CDR3 spells CASSPSGGAGNEQFF. CDR3 nucleotide sequence: TGTGCCAGCTCACCCAGCGGGGGGGCCGGCAATGAGCAGTTCTTC.

This chain uses TRBV13 with TRBJ1-4; 9 bases fit TRBD1. Looked up from germline, CDR1 is PRHDT and CDR2 is FYEKMQ (reference sequence). CDR3 length: 16 amino acids. The trim removed 4 bases at V and 5 bases at J, leaving 8 bases unmatched. In DNA form, the CDR3 reads TGTGCCAGCAGCTCACTCCGGGACAGGGTGAATGAAAAACTGTTTTTT. Its translation: CASSSLRDRVNEKLFF.

The CDR3 sequence: CASSPIASGGATGELFF. As DNA, the CDR3 is TGTGCCAGCAGCCCAATCGCTAGCGGGGGGGCCACAGGGGAGCTGTTTTTT. The chain couples TRBV5-4 to TRBJ2-2, with 12 bases fitting TRBD2. The CDR3 extends over 17 amino acids. Trimming cost V 4 bases and J 8 bases; bases outside gene matches: 12. Germline V gene sequence: CDR1 SGHNT, CDR2 YYREEE (reference sequence).

This clone has only a few counts. The chain employs TRBV7-7 and TRBJ1-1, with D uncertain. The CDR3 has 13 amino acids. V dropped 5 bases and J dropped 1 base, with 8 bases sitting between them. The germline gives CDR1 SSHAT, CDR2 FNYEAQ (reference sequence). CDR3 DNA sequence: TGTGCCAGCAGCCCCCAGGAGAACACTGAAGCTTTCTTT. It codes for CASSPQENTEAFF. Looking up the rest from reference TRBV7-7 and TRBJ1-1 gives the full variable domain: GAGVSQSPRYKVTKRGQDVTLRCDPISSHATLYWYQQALGQGPEFLTYFNYEAQPDKSGLPSDRFSAERPEGSISTLTIQRTEQRDSAMYRCASSPQENTEAFFGQGTRLTVV.